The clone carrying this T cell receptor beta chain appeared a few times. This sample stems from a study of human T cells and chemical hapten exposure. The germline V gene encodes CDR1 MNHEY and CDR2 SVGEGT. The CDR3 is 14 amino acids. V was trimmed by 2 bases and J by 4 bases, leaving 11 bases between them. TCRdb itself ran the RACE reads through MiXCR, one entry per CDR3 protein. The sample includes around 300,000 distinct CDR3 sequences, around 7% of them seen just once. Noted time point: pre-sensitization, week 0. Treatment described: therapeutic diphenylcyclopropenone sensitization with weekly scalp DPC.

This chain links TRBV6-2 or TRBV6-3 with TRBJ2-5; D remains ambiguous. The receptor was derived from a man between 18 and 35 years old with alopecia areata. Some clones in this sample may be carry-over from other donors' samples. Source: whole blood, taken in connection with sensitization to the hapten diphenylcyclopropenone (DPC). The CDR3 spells CASSYAPSPETQYF. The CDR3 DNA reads TGTGCCAGCAGTTACGCTCCCTCGCCAGAGACCCAGTACTTC.